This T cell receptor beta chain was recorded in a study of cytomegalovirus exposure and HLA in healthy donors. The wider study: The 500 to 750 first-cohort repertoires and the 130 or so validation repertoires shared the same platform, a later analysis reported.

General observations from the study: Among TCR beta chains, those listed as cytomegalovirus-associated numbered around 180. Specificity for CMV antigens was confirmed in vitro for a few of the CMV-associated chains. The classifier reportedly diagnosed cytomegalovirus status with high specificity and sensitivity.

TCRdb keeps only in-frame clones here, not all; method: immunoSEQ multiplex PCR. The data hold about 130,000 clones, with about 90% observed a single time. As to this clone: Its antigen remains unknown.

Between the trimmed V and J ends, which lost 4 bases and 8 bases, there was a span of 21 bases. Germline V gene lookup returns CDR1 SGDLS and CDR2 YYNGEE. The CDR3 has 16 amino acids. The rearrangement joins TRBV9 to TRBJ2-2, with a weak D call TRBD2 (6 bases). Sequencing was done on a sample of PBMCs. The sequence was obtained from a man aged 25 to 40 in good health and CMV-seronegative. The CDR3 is CASSQQAGPSWGELFF. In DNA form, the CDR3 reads TGTGCCAGCAGCCAGCAGGCGGGGCCCTCGTGGGGGGAGCTGTTTTTT.